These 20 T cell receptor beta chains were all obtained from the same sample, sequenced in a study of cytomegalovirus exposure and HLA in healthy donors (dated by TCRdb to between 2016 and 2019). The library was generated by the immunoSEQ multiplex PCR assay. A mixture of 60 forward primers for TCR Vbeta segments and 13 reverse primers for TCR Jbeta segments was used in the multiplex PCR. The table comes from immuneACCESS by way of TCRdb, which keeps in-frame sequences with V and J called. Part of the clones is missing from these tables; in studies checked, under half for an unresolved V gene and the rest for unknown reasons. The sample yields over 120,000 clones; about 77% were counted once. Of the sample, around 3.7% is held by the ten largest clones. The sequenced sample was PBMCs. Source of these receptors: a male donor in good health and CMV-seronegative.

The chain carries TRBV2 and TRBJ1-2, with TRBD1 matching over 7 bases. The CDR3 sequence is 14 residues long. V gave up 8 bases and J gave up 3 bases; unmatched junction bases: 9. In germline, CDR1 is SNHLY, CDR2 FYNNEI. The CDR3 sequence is CASVDRPGDYGYTF. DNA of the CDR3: TGTGCCAGCGTGGACAGGCCAGGGGACTATGGCTACACCTTC.

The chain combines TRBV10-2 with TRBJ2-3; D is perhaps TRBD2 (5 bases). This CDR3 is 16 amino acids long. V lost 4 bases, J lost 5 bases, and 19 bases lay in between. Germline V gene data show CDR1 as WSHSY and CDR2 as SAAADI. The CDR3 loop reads CASSGYPGLPRDTQYF. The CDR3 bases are TGCGCCAGCAGTGGGTACCCGGGATTACCACGAGATACGCAGTATTTT.

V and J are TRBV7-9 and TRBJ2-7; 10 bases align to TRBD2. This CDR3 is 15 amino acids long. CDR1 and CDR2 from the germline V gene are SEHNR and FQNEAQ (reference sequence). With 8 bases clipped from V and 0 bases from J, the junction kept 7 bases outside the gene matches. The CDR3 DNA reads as TGTGCCAGCGGGACTAGCGCATTTTACTCCTACGAGCAGTACTTC. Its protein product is CASGTSAFYSYEQYF. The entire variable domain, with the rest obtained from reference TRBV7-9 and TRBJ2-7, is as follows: DTGVSQNPRHKITKRGQNVTFRCDPISEHNRLYWYRQTLGQGPEFLTYFQNEAQLEKSRLLSDRFSAERPKGSFSTLEIQRTEQGDSAMYLCASGTSAFYSYEQYFGPGTRLTVT.

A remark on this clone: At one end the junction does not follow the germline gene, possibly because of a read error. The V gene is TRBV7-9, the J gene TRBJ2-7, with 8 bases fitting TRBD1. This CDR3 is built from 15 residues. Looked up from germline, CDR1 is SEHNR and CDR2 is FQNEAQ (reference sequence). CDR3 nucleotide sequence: TGTTCCAGCACCGATCCCGGGACAGGTAACTACGAGCAGTACTTC. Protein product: CSSTDPGTGNYEQYF.

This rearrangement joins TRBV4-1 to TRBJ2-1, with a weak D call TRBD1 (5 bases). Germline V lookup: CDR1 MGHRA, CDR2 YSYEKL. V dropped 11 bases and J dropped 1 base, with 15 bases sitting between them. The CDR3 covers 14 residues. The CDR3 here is CASNQGPSYNEQFF. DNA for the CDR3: TGCGCCTCAAATCAGGGCCCTTCCTACAATGAGCAGTTCTTC.

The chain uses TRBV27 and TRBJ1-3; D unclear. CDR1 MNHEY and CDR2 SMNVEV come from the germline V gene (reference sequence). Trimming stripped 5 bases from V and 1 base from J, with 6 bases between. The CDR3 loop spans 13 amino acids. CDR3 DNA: TGTGCCAGCAGTGCGAGTTCTGGAAACACCATATATTTT. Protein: CASSASSGNTIYF.

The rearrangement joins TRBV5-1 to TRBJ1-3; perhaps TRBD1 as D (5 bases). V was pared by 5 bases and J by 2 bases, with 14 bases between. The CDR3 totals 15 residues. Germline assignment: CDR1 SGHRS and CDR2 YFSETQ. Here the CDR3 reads CASSRTGVTGNTIYF. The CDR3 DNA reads TGCGCCAGCAGTCGGACGGGGGTTACTGGAAACACCATATATTTT.

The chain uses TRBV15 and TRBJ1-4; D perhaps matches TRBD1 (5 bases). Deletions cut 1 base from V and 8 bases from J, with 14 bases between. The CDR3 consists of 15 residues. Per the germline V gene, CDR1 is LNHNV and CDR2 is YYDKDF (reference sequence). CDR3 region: CATSRGTTADEKLFF. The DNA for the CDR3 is TGTGCCACCAGCAGAGGGACAACCGCTGACGAAAAACTGTTTTTT.

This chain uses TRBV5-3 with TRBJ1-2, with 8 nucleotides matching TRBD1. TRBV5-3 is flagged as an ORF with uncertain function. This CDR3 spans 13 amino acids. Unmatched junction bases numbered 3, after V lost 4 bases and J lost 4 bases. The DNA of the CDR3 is TGTGCCAGAAGCACAGGGGGGCTCTATGGCTACACCTTC. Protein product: CARSTGGLYGYTF.

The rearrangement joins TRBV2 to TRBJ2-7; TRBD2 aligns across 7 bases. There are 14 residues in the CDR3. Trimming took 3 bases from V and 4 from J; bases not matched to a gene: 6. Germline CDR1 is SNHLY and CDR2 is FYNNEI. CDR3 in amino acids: CASSDGLGRYEQYF. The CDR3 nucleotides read TGTGCCAGCAGTGACGGACTAGGTCGGTACGAGCAGTACTTC.

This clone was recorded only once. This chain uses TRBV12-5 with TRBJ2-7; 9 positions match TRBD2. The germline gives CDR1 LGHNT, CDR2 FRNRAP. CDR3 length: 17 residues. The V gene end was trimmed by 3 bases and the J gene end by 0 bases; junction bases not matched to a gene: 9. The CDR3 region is CASGFRVAGGYSYEQYF. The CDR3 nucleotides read TGTGCTAGTGGTTTTCGAGTGGCGGGGGGGTACTCCTACGAGCAGTACTTC. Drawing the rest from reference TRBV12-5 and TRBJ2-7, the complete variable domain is DARVTQTPRHKVTEMGQEVTMRCQPILGHNTVFWYRQTMMQGLELLAYFRNRAPLDDSGMPKDRFSAEMPDATLATLKIQPSEPRDSAVYFCASGFRVAGGYSYEQYFGPGTRLTVT.

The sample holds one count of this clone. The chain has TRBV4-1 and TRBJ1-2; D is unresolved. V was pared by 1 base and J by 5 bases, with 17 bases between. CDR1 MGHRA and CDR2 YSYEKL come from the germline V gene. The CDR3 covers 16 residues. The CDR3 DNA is TGCGCCAGCAGCCAAGTAAGCCTACAGTTTCGATATGGCTACACCTTC. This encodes CASSQVSLQFRYGYTF.

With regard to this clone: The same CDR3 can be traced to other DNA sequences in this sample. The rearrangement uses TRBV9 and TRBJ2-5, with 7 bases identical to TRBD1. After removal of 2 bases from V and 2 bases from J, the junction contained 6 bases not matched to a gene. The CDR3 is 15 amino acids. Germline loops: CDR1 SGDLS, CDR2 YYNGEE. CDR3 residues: CASSVGTVGQETQYF. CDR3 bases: TGTGCCAGCAGCGTTGGGACAGTCGGACAAGAGACCCAGTACTTC.

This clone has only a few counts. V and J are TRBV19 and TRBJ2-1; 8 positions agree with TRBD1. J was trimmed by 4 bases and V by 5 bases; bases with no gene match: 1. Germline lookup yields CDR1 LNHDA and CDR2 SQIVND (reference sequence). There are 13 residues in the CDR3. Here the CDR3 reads CASSWTGYNEQFF. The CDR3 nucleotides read TGTGCCAGTAGTTGGACAGGGTACAATGAGCAGTTCTTC.

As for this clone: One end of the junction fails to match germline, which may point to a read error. CDR3 in DNA: TGTTCCAGCAGCGCCCAGGGCAGCCTTAACTATGGCTACACCTTC. Translation: CSSSAQGSLNYGYTF. The V gene is TRBV7-9, the J gene TRBJ1-2, with a weak D call TRBD1 (5 bases). The CDR3 sequence is 15 residues long. Germline CDR1 and CDR2: SEHNR and FQNEAQ (reference sequence).

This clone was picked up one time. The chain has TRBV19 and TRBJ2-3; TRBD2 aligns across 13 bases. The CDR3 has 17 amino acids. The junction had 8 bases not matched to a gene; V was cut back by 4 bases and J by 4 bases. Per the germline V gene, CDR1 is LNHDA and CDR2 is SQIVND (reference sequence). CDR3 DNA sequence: TGTGCCAGTAGTAGGACTAGCGGGAGATTCGGGGCAGATACGCAGTATTTT. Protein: CASSRTSGRFGADTQYF.

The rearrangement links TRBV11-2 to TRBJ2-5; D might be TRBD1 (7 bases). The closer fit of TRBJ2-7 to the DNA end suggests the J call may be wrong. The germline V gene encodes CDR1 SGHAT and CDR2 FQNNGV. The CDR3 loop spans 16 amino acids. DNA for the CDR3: TGTGCCAGCAGGCCCATTTCGGGCAGGGGGGTCCACGAGCAGTACTTC. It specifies CASRPISGRGVHEQYF.

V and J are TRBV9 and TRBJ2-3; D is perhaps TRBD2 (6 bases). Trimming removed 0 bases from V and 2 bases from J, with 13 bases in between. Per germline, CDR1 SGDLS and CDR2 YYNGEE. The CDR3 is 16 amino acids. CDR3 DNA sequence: TGTGCCAGCAGCGTAGGTGGCGGGGTGCCCACAGATACGCAGTATTTT. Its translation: CASSVGGGVPTDTQYF.

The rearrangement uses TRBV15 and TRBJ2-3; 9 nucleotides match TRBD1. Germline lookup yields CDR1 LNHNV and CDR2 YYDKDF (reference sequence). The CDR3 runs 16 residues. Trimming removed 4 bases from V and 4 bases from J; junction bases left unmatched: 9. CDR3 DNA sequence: TGTGCCACCAGCACCCCGACGGGACAGGGTTCAGATACGCAGTATTTT. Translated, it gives CATSTPTGQGSDTQYF.

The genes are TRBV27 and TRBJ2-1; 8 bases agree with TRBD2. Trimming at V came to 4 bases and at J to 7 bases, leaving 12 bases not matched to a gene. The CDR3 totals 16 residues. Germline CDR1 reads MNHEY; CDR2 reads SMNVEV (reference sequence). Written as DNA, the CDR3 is TGTGCCAGCAGTTCCCCCGGGACTAGTTTTAGGAATGAGCAGTTCTTC. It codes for CASSSPGTSFRNEQFF.